The clone carrying this TCR beta chain was seen many times. The target antigen is unknown. TCR beta CDR3 regions were amplified from RNA. The HTBI primer set drove a first-round RT-PCR of the TCR CDR3. MiXCR, applied by TCRdb to the multiplex PCR reads, yields one record per CDR3 protein. The sample lists about 760,000 distinct CDR3 sequences, about 35% occurring once. These data belong to a study of T cells in Graves' hyperthyroidism and ophthalmopathy. Points from the study as a whole: Blood also showed most of the thyroid clonotypes that were expanded above 0.001.

The CDR3 is made up of 14 amino acids. The germline CDR1 and CDR2 sequences are SGHTA and FQGNSA. J was trimmed by 7 bases and V by 5 bases; bases with no gene match: 7. An absence of ophthalmopathy progression within 18 months meant stable Graves' hyperthyroidism. Every diagnosis used clinical symptoms, serum thyroxine and TRAb, thyroid ultrasound and orbital computed tomography. This receptor was taken from a woman aged 40 to 49 with Graves' hyperthyroidism. The chain joins TRBV7-2 to TRBJ2-5, with TRBD1 matching 10 bases. Source material: blood. The CDR3 protein is CASSPGQGRGTQYF. CDR3 bases: TGTGCCAGCAGCCCGGGACAGGGGAGGGGGACCCAGTACTTC.